This paragraph reports one TCR beta chain. Its antigen is undetermined. Whether given at about 4 or about 12 weeks, second doses were pooled. The protocol was immunoSEQ multiplex PCR, while the TCRdb copy is restricted to in-frame clones and leaves out a portion. Of just over 150,000 clones listed, more than 85% are singletons. These data are taken from a study of T cell responses to AZD1222 COVID-19 vaccine. Whole-study results and caveats: Within unmutated variant regions lay the reported targets of nearly half of spike-specific TCRs. Baseline seropositivity occurred in only a handful of AZD1222 recipients. Among the donors, most were white British and more were female, and clonal diversity was possibly underestimated.

The input for sequencing was peripheral blood, taken 28 days after the second AZD1222 dose. The clonotype was recovered from an adult who received the AZD1222 COVID-19 vaccine.

The CDR3 sequence: CASSETKDRGLGNTEAFF. The CDR3 bases are TGTGCCAGCAGTGAAACAAAGGACAGGGGGCTGGGGAACACTGAAGCTTTCTTT. The chain combines TRBV2 with TRBJ1-1, with 11 bases matching TRBD1. The J segment lost 1 base and the V segment lost 2 bases, leaving 9 bases of the junction unmatched. The CDR3 is 18 amino acids. Germline V lookup: CDR1 SNHLY, CDR2 FYNNEI.